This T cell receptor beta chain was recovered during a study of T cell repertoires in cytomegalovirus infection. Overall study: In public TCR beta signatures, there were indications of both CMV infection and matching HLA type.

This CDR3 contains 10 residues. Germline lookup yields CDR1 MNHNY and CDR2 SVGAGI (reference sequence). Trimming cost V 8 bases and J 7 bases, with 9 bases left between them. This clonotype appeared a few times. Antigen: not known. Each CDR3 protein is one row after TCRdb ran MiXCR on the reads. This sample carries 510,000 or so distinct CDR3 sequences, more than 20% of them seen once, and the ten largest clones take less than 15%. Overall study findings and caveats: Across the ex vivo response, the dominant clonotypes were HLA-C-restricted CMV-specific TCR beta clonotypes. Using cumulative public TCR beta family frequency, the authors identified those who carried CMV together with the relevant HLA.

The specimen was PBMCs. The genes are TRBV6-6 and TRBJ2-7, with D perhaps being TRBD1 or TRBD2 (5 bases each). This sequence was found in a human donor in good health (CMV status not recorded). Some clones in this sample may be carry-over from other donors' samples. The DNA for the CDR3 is TGTGCCAGCGGGGGAATAGAGCAGTACTTC. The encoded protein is CASGGIEQYF.